These 11 T cell receptor beta chains originate from one sample sequenced in a study of blood T cell repertoires in COVID-19. Measured with immunoSEQ multiplex PCR; TCRdb has only the in-frame clones, and not every one. The table lists 250,000 to 300,000 clones, approximately 82% of them singletons. The sequencing sample was made of peripheral blood. The source of these receptors is a man aged 55-75 years who had recovered from COVID-19.

The chain joins TRBV9 to TRBJ1-5; 9 nucleotides line up with TRBD1. V trimming: 3 bases; J trimming: 9 bases; junction bases outside the gene matches: 7. Germline-derived CDR1 and CDR2 are SGDLS and YYNGEE. This CDR3 has 14 amino acids. The CDR3 coding sequence is TGTGCCAGCAGCGCCGGACAGGGGCTACGGCCCCAGCATTTT. Amino acids: CASSAGQGLRPQHF.

In this sample, this clone turned up a few times. The chain carries TRBV5-4 and TRBJ2-1, with a tentative D call TRBD2 (6 bases). Germline V lookup: CDR1 SGHNT, CDR2 YYREEE (reference sequence). V was pared by 6 bases and J by 0 bases, with 13 bases between. The CDR3 loop spans 15 amino acids. CDR3 in amino acids: CASTGGSSSYNEQFF. The CDR3 region has the DNA TGTGCCAGCACTGGGGGGTCCTCCTCCTACAATGAGCAGTTCTTC. The variable domain in full, completed from reference TRBV5-4 and TRBJ2-1, reads ETGVTQSPTHLIKTRGQQVTLRCSSQSGHNTVSWYQQALGQGPQFIFQYYREEENGRGNFPPRFSGLQFPNYSSELNVNALELDDSALYLCASTGGSSSYNEQFFGPGTRLTVL.

This clone was observed once. The rearrangement joins TRBV3-1 (or the pseudogene TRBV3-2) to TRBJ2-6, with D perhaps TRBD1 (6 bases). Germline CDR1 is LGHDT and CDR2 is YNNKEL (reference sequence). The V end lost 4 bases, the J end lost 2 bases, and 12 bases lay between the germline ends. This CDR3 comprises 16 residues. CDR3: CASSPDRSPGANVLTF. The CDR3 bases are TGTGCCAGCAGCCCCGACAGGTCCCCTGGGGCCAACGTCCTGACTTTC.

This rearrangement joins TRBV30 to TRBJ2-1; TRBD2 aligns across 10 bases. From germline, CDR1 is GTSNPN and CDR2 SVGIG (reference sequence). The CDR3 totals 15 residues. J gave up 4 bases and V 0 bases, and 3 bases lay outside the gene matches. Here the CDR3 DNA reads TGTGCCTGGAGTGTAGAACTAGCGGGATACAATGAGCAGTTCTTC. This sequence encodes CAWSVELAGYNEQFF.

The chain uses TRBV11-2 and TRBJ2-5; a possible D gene is TRBD2 (6 bases). The germline V gene encodes CDR1 SGHAT and CDR2 FQNNGV. CDR3 size: 13 residues. The V end lost 4 bases, the J end lost 4 bases, and 10 bases lay between the germline ends. CDR3 coding DNA: TGTGCCAGCAGCTCGGGACTCCGAGAGACCCAGTACTTC. The encoded protein is CASSSGLRETQYF.

The J gene is TRBJ1-6, the V gene TRBV5-4, with TRBD1 identical over 9 bases. The CDR3 is 13 residues long. Germline CDR1 reads SGHNT; CDR2 reads YYREEE (reference sequence). With V trimmed by 3 bases and J by 13 bases, 5 bases remained unmatched. CDR3 nucleotide sequence: TGTGCCAGCAGCTCGGGACAGGGCTTCCCCCTCCACTTT. This gives the protein CASSSGQGFPLHF.

This chain links TRBV11-2 with TRBJ2-1; TRBD2 aligns across 11 bases. Germline CDR1 reads SGHAT; CDR2 reads FQNNGV. The trim removed 4 bases at V and 9 bases at J, leaving 11 bases unmatched. The CDR3 has 16 amino acids. CDR3 residues: CASSSPTSGRTSEQFF. The DNA for the CDR3 is TGTGCCAGCAGCTCGCCCACTAGCGGGAGAACGAGTGAGCAGTTCTTC.

This clone was detected a few times. The chain carries TRBV25-1 and TRBJ2-7; 9 positions match TRBD1. The length of the CDR3 is 16 residues. V dropped 4 bases and J dropped 2; count of bases not matched to a gene: 9. In germline, CDR1 is MGHDK, CDR2 SYGVNS. In DNA, the CDR3 is TGTGCCAGCAGTGCCCTGGGACAGGGTGGGACCTACGAGCAGTACTTC. It translates to CASSALGQGGTYEQYF.

This chain uses TRBV19 with TRBJ2-1; D is ambiguous. The CDR3 spans 14 residues. Germline V gene data show CDR1 as LNHDA and CDR2 as SQIVND (reference sequence). V was shortened by 3 bases and J by 5 bases, with 11 bases between the two germline ends. The CDR3 here is CASSILPRDNEQFF. The CDR3, as DNA: TGTGCCAGTAGTATTCTTCCTCGTGACAATGAGCAGTTCTTC.

The V call is TRBV3-1 (or the pseudogene TRBV3-2), the J call TRBJ2-5; maybe TRBD1 (5 bases). Looked up from germline, CDR1 is LGHDT and CDR2 is YNNKEL (reference sequence). Trimming pared 3 bases from V and 5 bases from J, leaving 7 bases between. The CDR3 totals 12 residues. The CDR3 loop is CASSQGPETQYF. CDR3 coding DNA: TGTGCCAGCAGCCAGGGGCCGGAGACCCAGTACTTC.

V and J are TRBV28 and TRBJ2-1; possible D gene TRBD2, 6 bases. The V and J ends lost 5 bases and 2 bases respectively, with 16 bases between them. CDR1 MDHEN and CDR2 SYDVKM come from the germline V gene. The CDR3 totals 16 residues. CDR3 DNA sequence: TGTGCCAGCAGTGCCCGTGGGCGGGGAACCTACAATGAGCAGTTCTTC. This encodes CASSARGRGTYNEQFF. Using reference TRBV28 and TRBJ2-1 for the parts outside the CDR3, the full variable domain is DVKVTQSSRYLVKRTGEKVFLECVQDMDHENMFWYRQDPGLGLRLIYFSYDVKMKEKGDIPEGYSVSREKKERFSLILESASTNQTSMYLCASSARGRGTYNEQFFGPGTRLTVL.